This TCR beta chain was observed in a study of shared clonotypes between healthy human individuals. Notes on the study in general: On the whole, naive subsets had larger estimated richness than memory subsets had.

With respect to this clone: Its antigen is not identified.

Germline V gene data show CDR1 as SGHTA and CDR2 as FQGNSA. J was trimmed by 5 bases and V by 2 bases; bases with no gene match: 2. This CDR3 spans 14 amino acids. TCRdb's table, derived via immunoSEQ multiplex PCR, lists solely in-frame clones and lacks some. The sample lists 2 million to 2.5 million clones, approximately 94% occurring once. The TCR comes from a man aged 18 to 29 in good health. The source material was naive CD4+ T cells sorted from blood. As for subset: CD45RA+ positively selected. J is TRBJ2-2 and V is TRBV7-2; TRBD1 matches at 7 bases. Here the CDR3 DNA reads TGTGCCAGCAGCTTAATACAGGGGACCGGGGAGCTGTTTTTT. Protein product: CASSLIQGTGELFF.